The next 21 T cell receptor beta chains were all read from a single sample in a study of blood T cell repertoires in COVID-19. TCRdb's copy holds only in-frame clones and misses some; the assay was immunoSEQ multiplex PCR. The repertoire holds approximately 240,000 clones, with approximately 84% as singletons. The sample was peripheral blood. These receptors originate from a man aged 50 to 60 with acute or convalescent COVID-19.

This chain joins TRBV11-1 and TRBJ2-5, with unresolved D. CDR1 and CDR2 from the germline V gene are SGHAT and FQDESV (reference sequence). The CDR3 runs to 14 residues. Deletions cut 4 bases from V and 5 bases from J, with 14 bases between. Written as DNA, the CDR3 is TGTGCCAGCAGCTGGTATGGAGTTTTGGAGACCCAGTACTTC. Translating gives CASSWYGVLETQYF.

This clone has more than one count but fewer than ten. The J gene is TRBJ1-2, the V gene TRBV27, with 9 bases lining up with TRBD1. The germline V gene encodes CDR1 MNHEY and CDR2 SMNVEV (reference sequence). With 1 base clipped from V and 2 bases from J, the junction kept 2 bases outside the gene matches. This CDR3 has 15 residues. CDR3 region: CASSLYGTGNYGYTF. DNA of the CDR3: TGTGCCAGCAGTTTATATGGGACAGGGAACTATGGCTACACCTTC.

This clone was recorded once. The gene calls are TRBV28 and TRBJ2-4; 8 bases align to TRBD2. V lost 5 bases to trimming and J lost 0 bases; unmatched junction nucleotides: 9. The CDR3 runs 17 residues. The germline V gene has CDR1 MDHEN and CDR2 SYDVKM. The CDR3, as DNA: TGTGCCAGCAGTACGCTTCCGGGAGGGCTAGCCAAAAACATTCAGTACTTC. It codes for CASSTLPGGLAKNIQYF.

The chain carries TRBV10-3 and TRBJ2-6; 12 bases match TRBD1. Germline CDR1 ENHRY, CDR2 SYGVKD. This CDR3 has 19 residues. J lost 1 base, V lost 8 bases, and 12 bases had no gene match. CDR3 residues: CAIGGQGAHRLSGANVLTF. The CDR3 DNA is TGTGCCATCGGGGGACAGGGGGCGCACAGGTTGTCTGGGGCCAACGTCCTGACTTTC.

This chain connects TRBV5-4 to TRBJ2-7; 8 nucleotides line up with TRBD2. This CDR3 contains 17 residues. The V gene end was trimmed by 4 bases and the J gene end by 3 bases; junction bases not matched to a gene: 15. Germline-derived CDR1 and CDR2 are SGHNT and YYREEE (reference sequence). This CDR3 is CASSGTSGKRSRYEQYF. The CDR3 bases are TGTGCCAGCAGCGGGACTAGTGGAAAAAGATCTCGCTACGAGCAGTACTTC.

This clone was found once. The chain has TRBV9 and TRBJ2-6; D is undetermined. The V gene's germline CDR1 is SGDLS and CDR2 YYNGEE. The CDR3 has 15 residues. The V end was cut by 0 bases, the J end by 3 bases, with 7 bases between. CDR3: CASSVASFGANVLTF. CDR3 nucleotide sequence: TGTGCCAGCAGCGTAGCGAGTTTTGGGGCCAACGTCCTGACTTTC.

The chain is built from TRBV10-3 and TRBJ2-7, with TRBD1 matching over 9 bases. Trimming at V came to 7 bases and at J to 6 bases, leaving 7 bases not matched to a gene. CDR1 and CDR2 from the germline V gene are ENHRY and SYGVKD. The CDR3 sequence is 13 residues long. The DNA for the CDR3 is TGTGCCATCACCTCGGGACAGGGATTCGAGCAGTACTTC. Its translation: CAITSGQGFEQYF.

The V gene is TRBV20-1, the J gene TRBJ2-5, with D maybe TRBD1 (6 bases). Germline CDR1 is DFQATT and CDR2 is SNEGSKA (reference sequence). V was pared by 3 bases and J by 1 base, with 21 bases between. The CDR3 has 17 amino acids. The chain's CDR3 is CSASSSGETLPQETQYF. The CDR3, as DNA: TGCAGTGCTAGTTCCTCAGGGGAGACTCTCCCCCAAGAGACCCAGTACTTC.

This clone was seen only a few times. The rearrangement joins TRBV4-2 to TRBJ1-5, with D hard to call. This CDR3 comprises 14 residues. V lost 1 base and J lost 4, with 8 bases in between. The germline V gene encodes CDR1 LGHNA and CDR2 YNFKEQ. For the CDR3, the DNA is TGTGCCAGCAGCCAAGGAGTCGAGAATCAGCCCCAGCATTTT. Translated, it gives CASSQGVENQPQHF.

The CDR3 DNA reads as TGTGCCAGCAGCTTAGTCTTGAGCGGGACGGCGAACACTGAAGCTTTCTTT. It translates to CASSLVLSGTANTEAFF. The chain combines TRBV7-8 with TRBJ1-1; a possible D gene is TRBD1 (5 bases). The germline gives CDR1 SGHVS, CDR2 FQNEAQ. V was shortened by 1 base and J by 1 base, with 16 bases between the two germline ends. The CDR3 length is 17 residues.

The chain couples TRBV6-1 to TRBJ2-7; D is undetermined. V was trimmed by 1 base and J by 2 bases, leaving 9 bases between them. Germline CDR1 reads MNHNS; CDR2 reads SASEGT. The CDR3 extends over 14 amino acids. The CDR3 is CASSEDRRTYEQYF. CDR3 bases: TGTGCCAGCAGTGAAGACAGACGTACCTACGAGCAGTACTTC.

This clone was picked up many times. CDR3 sequence (DNA): TGTGCCAGCAGCCCTAGCTTTAGGGTGAACACCGGGGAGCTGTTTTTT. Protein product: CASSPSFRVNTGELFF. The chain joins TRBV7-9 to TRBJ2-2; a possible D gene is TRBD2 (5 bases). The CDR3 loop spans 16 amino acids. Trimming removed 5 bases at V and 1 base at J, with 14 bases between. The germline V gene encodes CDR1 SEHNR and CDR2 FQNEAQ (reference sequence).

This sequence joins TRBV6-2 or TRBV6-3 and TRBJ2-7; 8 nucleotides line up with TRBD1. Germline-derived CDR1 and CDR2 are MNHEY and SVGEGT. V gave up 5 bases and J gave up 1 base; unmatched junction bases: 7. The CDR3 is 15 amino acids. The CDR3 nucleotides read TGTGCCAGCAGTCCCATCCAGGGGGCGTCCTACGAGCAGTACTTC. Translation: CASSPIQGASYEQYF.

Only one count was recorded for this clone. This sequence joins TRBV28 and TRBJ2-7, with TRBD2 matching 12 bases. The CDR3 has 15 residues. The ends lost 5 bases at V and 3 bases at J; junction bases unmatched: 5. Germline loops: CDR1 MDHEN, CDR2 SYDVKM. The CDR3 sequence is CASSVLAGGHYEQYF. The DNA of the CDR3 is TGTGCCAGCAGTGTGCTAGCGGGAGGGCACTACGAGCAGTACTTC.

CDR3 sequence (DNA): TGTGCCAGCAGGGGCAGGGGGCTCTACAATGAGCAGTTCTTC. It specifies CASRGRGLYNEQFF. The gene calls are TRBV25-1 and TRBJ2-1, with 8 bases aligning to TRBD1. V lost 6 bases, J lost 3 bases, and 4 bases stayed unmatched. The CDR3 has 14 residues. The germline V gene encodes CDR1 MGHDK and CDR2 SYGVNS.

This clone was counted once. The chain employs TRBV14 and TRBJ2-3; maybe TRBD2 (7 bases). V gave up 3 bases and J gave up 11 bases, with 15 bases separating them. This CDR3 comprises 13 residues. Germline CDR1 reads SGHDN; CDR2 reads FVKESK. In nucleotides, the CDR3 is TGTGCCAGCAGCCACGCGGGGGCAGGTAGGCAGTATTTT. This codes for CASSHAGAGRQYF.

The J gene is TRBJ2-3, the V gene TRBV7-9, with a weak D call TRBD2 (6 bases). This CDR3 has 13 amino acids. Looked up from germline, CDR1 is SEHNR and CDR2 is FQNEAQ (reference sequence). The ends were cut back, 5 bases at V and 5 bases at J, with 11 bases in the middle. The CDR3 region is CASSAGTGDTQYF. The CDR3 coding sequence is TGTGCCAGCAGCGCTGGGACTGGAGATACGCAGTATTTT.

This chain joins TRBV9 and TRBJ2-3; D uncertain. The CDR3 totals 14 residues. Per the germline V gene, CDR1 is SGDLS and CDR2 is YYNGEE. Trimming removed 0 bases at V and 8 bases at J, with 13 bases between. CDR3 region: CASSVESLYATQYF. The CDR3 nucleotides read TGTGCCAGCAGCGTAGAGAGTCTCTACGCTACGCAGTATTTT.

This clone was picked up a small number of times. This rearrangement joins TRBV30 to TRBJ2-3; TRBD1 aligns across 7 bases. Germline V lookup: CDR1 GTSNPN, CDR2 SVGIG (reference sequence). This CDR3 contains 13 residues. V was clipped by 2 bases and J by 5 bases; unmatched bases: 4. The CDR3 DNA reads TGTGCCTGGAGTCAGACAGGGAAAGATACGCAGTATTTT. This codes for CAWSQTGKDTQYF.

The DNA of the CDR3 is TGTGCCAGCCAGAGGGACTTGGGCTACACCTTC. The encoded protein is CASQRDLGYTF. V is TRBV5-8 and J is TRBJ1-2, with D possibly being TRBD1 (5 bases). The CDR3 has 11 residues. CDR1 and CDR2 (germline): SGHTS, YDEGEE. V was pared by 7 bases and J by 8 bases, with 12 bases between.

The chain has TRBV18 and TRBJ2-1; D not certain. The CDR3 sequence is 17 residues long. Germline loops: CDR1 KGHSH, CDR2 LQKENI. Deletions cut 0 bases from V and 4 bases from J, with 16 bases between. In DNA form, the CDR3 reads TGTGCCAGCTCACCACCGTCTTCCCTAAACCCGTACAATGAGCAGTTCTTC. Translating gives CASSPPSSLNPYNEQFF.